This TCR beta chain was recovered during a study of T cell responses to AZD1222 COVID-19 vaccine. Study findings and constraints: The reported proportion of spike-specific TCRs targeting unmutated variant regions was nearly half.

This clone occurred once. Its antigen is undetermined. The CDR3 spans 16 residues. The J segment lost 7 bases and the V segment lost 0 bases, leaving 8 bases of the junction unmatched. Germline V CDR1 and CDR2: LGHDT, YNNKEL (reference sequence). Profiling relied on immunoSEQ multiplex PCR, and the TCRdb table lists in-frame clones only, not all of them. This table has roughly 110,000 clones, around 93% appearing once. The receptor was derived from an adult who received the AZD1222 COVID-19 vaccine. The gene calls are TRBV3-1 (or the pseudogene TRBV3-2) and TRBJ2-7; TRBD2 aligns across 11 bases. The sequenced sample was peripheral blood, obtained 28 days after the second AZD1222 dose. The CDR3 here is CASSQELAGEGFEQYF. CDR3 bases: TGTGCCAGCAGCCAAGAACTAGCGGGAGAAGGTTTTGAGCAGTACTTC.